This T cell receptor beta chain comes out of a study of regulatory T cells in long-lasting Graves disease. Background on the study: Persistent cases were those of Graves' disease that involved over 5 years of antithyroid drugs with positive TSH receptor antibodies.

General study findings and limits: Persistent patients had more shared public clonotypes (2,741) than new patients (around 1,000).

Sample time point: persistent/refractory GD, antithyroid drugs over 5 years with positive TRAb. The TCR library was made from RNA extracted from PBMCs. Per American Thyroid Association guidelines, Graves' disease was diagnosed. In Xi'an, China, an endocrinology department was the source of patients. Researchers made TCR beta libraries by using iRepertoire HTBI primers and running Arm-PCR on CDR3 regions. TCRdb re-called the multiplex PCR reads with MiXCR, one entry per CDR3 protein. The sample comprises almost 350,000 distinct CDR3 sequences, less than 20% of which are singletons, and 29% rests with the top ten. Germline CDR1 MGHDK, CDR2 SYGVNS. The CDR3 is made up of 14 amino acids. V dropped 1 base and J dropped 10; count of bases not matched to a gene: 7. This clonotype came up a few times. No antigen is known for it.

The source was peripheral blood mononuclear cells (PBMCs), collected when the disease was refractory, from a patient treated with antithyroid drugs. The sequence derives from a female donor with Graves disease. This chain connects TRBV25-1 to TRBJ1-1; 9 bases are a match to TRBD1. This CDR3 reads CASSESYRGRTAFF. The CDR3 DNA is TGTGCCAGCAGTGAATCTTACAGGGGGCGGACAGCTTTCTTT.